The following is a T cell receptor (beta chain) sequence with its context. As yet, its antigen is unknown. The same CDR3 arises from other DNA sequences in this sample as well. This specimen belongs to a study of beta chain features in type 1 diabetes. As every portion of the isolated RNA was reverse transcribed, the sequencing read expressed TCRB transcripts. Some clones are missing from TCRdb's copy, which holds only in-frame ones; the method was immunoSEQ multiplex PCR. This repertoire shows under 350,000 clones, roughly 24% found once; its top ten account for 0.012%. On average, the one heparinised blood draw given by each donor was around 110 mL. The authors sorted CD4+ naive, central memory, regulatory and stem cell-like memory cells via CD45RO/CCR7/CD25/CD127/CD95/CD27. General observations from the study: Type 1 diabetes patients showed a moderate but significant shortening of TCRB CDR3s in all four CD4+ subsets. VDJ junctions sequenced from type 1 diabetes patients showed fewer insertions and more deletions.

The sequencing input was naive CD4+ T cells from blood. The clonotype comes from a woman aged 25 to 45 with type 1 diabetes.

The chain's CDR3 is CAWSPGGDTQYF. In DNA form, the CDR3 reads TGTGCCTGGAGTCCAGGGGGAGATACGCAGTATTTT. This chain uses TRBV30 with TRBJ2-3; 7 bases agree with TRBD1. The CDR3 contains 12 residues. Unmatched junction bases numbered 1, after V lost 2 bases and J lost 5 bases. Germline-derived CDR1 and CDR2 are GTSNPN and SVGIG (reference sequence).